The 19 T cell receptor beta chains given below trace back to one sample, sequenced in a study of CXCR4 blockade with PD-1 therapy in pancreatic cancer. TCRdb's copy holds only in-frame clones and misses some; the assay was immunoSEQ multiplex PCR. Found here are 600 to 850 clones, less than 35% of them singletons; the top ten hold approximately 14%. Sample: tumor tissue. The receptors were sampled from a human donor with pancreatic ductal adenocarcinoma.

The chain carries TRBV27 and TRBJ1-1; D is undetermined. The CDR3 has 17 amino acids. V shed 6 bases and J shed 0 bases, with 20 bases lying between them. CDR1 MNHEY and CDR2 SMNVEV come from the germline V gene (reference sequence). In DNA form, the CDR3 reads TGTGCCAGCAGCGTGGGTCCTTCGGGCCCCATGAACACTGAAGCTTTCTTT. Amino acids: CASSVGPSGPMNTEAFF.

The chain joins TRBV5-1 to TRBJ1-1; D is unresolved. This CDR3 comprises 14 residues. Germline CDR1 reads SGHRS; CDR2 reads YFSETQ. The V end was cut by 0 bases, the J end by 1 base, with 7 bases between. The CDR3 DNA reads TGCGCCAGCAGCTTGGGCCAGGCGAACACTGAAGCTTTCTTT. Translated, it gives CASSLGQANTEAFF.

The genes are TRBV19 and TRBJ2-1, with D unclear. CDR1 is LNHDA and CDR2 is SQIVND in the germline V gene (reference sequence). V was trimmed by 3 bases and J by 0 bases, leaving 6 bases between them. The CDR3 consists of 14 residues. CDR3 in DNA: TGTGCCAGTAGTATCGGTAGCTCCTACAATGAGCAGTTCTTC. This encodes CASSIGSSYNEQFF. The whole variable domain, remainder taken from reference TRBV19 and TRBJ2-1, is DGGITQSPKYLFRKEGQNVTLSCEQNLNHDAMYWYRQDPGQGLRLIYYSQIVNDFQKGDIAEGYSVSREKKESFPLTVTSAQKNPTAFYLCASSIGSSYNEQFFGPGTRLTVL.

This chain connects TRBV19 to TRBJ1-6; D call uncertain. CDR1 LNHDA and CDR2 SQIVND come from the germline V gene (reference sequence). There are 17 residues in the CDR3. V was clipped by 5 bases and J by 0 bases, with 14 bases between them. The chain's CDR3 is CASSQNRMSSYNSPLHF. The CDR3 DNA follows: TGTGCCAGTAGTCAGAACCGGATGAGCTCCTATAATTCACCCCTCCACTTT.

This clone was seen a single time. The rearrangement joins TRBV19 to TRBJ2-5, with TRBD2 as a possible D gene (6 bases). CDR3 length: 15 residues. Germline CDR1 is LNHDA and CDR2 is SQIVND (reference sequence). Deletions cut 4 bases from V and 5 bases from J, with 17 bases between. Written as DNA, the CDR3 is TGTGCCAGTAGTACGAACCGACGGGGGAGTGAGACCCAGTACTTC. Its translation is CASSTNRRGSETQYF.

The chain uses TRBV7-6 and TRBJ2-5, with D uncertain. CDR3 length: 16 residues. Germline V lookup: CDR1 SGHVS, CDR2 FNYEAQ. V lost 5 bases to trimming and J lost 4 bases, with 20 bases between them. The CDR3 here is CASSPEDTYLGETQYF. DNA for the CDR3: TGTGCCAGCAGCCCCGAAGACACTTACCTGGGAGAGACCCAGTACTTC.

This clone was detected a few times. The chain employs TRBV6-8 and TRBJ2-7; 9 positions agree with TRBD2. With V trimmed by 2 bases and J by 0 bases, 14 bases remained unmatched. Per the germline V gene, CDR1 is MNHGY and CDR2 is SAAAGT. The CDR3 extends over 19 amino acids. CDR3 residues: CASSYGGSGRAMGSYEQYF. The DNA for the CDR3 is TGTGCCAGCAGTTACGGCGGTAGCGGGAGAGCGATGGGCTCCTACGAGCAGTACTTC.

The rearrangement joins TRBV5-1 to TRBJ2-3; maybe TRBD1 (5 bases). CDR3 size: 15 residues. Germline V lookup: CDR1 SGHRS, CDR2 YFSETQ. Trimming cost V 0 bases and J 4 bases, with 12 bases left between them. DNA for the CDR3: TGCGCCAGCAGCTTGGGGAGCCAGGGTCCAGATACGCAGTATTTT. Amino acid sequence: CASSLGSQGPDTQYF.

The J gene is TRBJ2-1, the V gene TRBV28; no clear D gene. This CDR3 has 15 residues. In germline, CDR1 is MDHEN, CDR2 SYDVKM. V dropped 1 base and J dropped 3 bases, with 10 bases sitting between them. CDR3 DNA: TGTGCCAGCAGTTTATCTACTGACGGCTACAATGAGCAGTTCTTC. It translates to CASSLSTDGYNEQFF.

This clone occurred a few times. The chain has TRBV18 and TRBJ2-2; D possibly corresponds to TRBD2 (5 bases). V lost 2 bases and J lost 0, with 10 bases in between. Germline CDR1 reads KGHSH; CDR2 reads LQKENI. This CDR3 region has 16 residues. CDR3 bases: TGTGCCAGCTCACCAATTGTGGAGGCGAACACCGGGGAGCTGTTTTTT. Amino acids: CASSPIVEANTGELFF.

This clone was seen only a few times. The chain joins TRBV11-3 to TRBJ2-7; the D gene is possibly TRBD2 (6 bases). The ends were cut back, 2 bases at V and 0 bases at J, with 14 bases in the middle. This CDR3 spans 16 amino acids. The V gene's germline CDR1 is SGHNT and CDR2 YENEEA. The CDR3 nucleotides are TGTGCCAGCAGCTTATGGGCGGGGCCGAGCTCCTACGAGCAGTACTTC. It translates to CASSLWAGPSSYEQYF.

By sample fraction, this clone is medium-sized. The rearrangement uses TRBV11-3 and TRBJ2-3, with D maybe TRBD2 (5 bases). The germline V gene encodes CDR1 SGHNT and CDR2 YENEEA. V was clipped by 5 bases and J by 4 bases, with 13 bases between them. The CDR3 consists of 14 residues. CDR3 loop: CASSHGEEADTQYF. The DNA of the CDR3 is TGTGCCAGCAGCCACGGGGAAGAGGCAGATACGCAGTATTTT.

This CDR3 reads CASSYSTGGIGYEQYF. The CDR3 nucleotides are TGTGCCAGCAGTTACTCGACAGGGGGAATTGGATACGAGCAGTACTTC. The J gene is TRBJ2-7, the V gene TRBV6-8; 9 positions match TRBD1. The CDR3 is 16 amino acids. Germline loops: CDR1 MNHGY, CDR2 SAAAGT. V was pared by 0 bases and J by 4 bases, with 7 bases of the junction left unmatched.

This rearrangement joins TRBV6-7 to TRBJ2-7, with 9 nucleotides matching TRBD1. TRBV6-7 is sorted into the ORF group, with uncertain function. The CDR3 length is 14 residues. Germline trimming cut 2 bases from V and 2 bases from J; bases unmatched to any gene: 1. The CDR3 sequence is CASSYRQGAYEQYF. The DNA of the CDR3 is TGTGCCAGCAGTTACCGACAGGGGGCCTACGAGCAGTACTTC.

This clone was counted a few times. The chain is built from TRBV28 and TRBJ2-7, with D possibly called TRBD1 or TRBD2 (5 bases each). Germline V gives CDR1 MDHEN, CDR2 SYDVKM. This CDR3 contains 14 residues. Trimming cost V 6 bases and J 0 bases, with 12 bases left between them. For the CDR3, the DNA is TGTGCCAGCAGACCCGGGACGACCTCCTACGAGCAGTACTTC. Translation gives CASRPGTTSYEQYF.

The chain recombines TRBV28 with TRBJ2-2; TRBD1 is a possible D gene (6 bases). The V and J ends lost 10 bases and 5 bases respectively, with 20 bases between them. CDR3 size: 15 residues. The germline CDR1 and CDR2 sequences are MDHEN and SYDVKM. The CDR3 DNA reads TGTGCCAACAGCCGGGGTCAGGGGCGAACCGGGGAGCTGTTTTTT. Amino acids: CANSRGQGRTGELFF.

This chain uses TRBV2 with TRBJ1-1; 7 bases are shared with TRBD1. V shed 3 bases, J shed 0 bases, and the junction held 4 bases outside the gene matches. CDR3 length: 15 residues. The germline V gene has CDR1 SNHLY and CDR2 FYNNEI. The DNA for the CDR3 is TGTGCCAGCAGTGATTCGGGACAGTTGAACACTGAAGCTTTCTTT. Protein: CASSDSGQLNTEAFF.

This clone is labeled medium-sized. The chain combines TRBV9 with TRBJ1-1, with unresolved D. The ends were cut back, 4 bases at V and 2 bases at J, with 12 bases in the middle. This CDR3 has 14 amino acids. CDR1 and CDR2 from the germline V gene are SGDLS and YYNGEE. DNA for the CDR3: TGTGCCAGCAGCCCCGTGCAGTCCAACACTGAAGCTTTCTTT. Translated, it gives CASSPVQSNTEAFF.

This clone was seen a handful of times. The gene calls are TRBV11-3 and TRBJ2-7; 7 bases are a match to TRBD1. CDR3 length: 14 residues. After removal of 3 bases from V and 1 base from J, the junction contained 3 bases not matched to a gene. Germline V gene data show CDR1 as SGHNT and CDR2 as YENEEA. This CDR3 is CASSLTGISYEQYF. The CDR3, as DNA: TGTGCCAGCAGCTTGACAGGGATATCCTACGAGCAGTACTTC.